The source of this T cell receptor (beta chain) is a study of circulating and synovial CD4+ cells in juvenile arthritis. Regarding the study as a whole: Traditional Vbeta family usage analysis missed the pathogenic-like versus bulk difference.

As to this clone: The antigen is undetermined.

Clones were read by immunoSEQ multiplex PCR, and TCRdb kept only the in-frame ones, dropping some. The repertoire consists of about 33,000 clones, with about 95% occurring once and the leading ten covering 0.15% to 0.2%. Trimming shortened V by 7 bases and J by 4 bases, and 16 bases separated the two germline ends. The CDR3 totals 14 residues. The germline CDR1 and CDR2 sequences are SGHTA and FQGNSA. The sequenced material came from CD4+ T cells from blood. The chain combines TRBV7-2 with TRBJ1-1, with D maybe TRBD1 (5 bases). The TCR was taken from a human donor with juvenile idiopathic arthritis. The CDR3 loop reads CASKVAGDGTEAFF. In DNA form, the CDR3 reads TGTGCCAGCAAGGTCGCGGGGGATGGCACTGAAGCTTTCTTT.